This TCR beta chain is drawn from a study of T cell responses to AZD1222 COVID-19 vaccine (dated by TCRdb to 2020 to 2023). Looking at the study overall: AZD1222 recipients given second doses at about 4 weeks or at about 12 weeks were pooled, since spike-specific TCR depth and breadth were not found to differ between the two schedules. A total of just over 230 trial participants underwent TCR sequencing, of whom about 210 had received two doses of AZD1222 and approximately 26 had received two doses of the MenACWY control vaccine. Enrollment into the trials was organized by age into subgroups of 18-55, 56-69 and 70-plus years, and those subgroups contained about 160, 30 and 59 TCR-sequenced participants, respectively. What the research found in general, with its limitations: Participants were mostly white British, with more females than males. The authors suggested clonal diversity may have been underestimated. The 56-69-year group was small, and its depth increase did not reach significance, likely because of low power. Spike-specific TCR breadth and depth rose significantly after two AZD1222 doses compared with day 0 and with MenACWY recipients. Vaccine-associated CD4 TCRs spanned the whole spike protein, with dominant responses in regions 160-218 and 743-854. Reportedly, close to half of the unique spike-specific TCRs recognized epitopes lying outside the regions that are mutated in the B.1.351 and B.1.1.7 variants. Because no day 14 peak-response samples were available, repertoires were characterized only after the peak T cell response. Conclusions about previously exposed vaccinees are limited because only five to seven AZD1222 recipients were SARS-CoV-2 seropositive at baseline.

The time point label of this sample denotes: baseline before first vaccination. Vaccinee samples were obtained from the UK trials COV001 and COV002, which included a single-blind randomized controlled phase 2/3 trial of AZD1222 (ChAdOx1 nCoV-19) in healthy adults. For TCRbeta chain sequencing, PBMC samples were collected from trial participants at day 0 and at day 28 after the second dose. This clone was detected only once. The antigen it recognizes is unknown. No much larger clone is present one base from it, and per-base qualities are unavailable. V loses 4 bases of germline sequence and J loses 5 bases, and the interval between the two ends is 14 bases. From a lookup of the germline V gene, CDR1 and CDR2 are MNHEY and SVGAGI. The CDR3 has 14 amino acids, counting the end cysteine and phenylalanine. The DNA shown is the 42-base CDR3, in frame from base 1. The CDR3 regions of human TCRbeta chains were analyzed by immunosequencing. The paper's processing steps were these. TCRs in the repertoires were compared against a reference library of SARS-CoV-2-specific TCRs that had been generated with the MIRA antigen-specificity platform. Breadth was defined as the fraction of unique TCRs that were SARS-CoV-2-associated. Depth was defined as the fraction of total T cells that were SARS-CoV-2-associated. Each spike-specific TCR was assigned to its reactive spike region and to a CD4 or CD8 class using the MIRA data. Log10-transformed breadth and depth values were compared by one-way ANOVA with Sidak's multiple comparisons tests. TCRdb retrieved this table from immuneACCESS and kept in-frame rearrangements only. Not all clones are present; in checked studies, unresolved V genes account for under half, and no reason is known for the remainder. D and trimming come from the DNA, and the V and J calls and clone size come from that table. Recorded for this sample are more than 95,000 clones; nearly 95% of them occurred a single time. Around 5% of the sample goes to the ten largest clones.

The rearrangement combines TRBV6-5 with TRBJ2-5; TRBD2 is a possible D gene, resting on 6 matching bases. This receptor was identified in an adult in good health. The starting material was peripheral blood, obtained on day 0 of AZD1222 vaccination. The nucleotide sequence reads TGTGCCAGCAGTTTATACGGACGGGGGGAGACCCAGTACTTC. Its protein is CASSLYGRGETQYF.